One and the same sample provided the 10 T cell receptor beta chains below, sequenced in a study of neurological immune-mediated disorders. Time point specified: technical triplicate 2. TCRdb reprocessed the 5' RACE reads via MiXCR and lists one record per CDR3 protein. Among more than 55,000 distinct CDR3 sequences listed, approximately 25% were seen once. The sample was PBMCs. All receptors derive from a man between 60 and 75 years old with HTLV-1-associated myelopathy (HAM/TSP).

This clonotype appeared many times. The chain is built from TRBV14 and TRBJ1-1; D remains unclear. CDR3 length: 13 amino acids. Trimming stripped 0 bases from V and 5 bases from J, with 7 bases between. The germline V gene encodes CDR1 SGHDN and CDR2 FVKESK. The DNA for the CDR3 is TGTGCCAGCAGCCAAGATAGGGAAACTGAAGCTTTCTTT. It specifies CASSQDRETEAFF.

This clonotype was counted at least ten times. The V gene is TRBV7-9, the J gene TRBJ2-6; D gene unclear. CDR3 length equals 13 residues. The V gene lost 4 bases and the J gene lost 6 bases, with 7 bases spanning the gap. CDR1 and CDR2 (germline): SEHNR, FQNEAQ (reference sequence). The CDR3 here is CASSWYEANVLTF. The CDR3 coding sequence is TGTGCCAGCAGCTGGTATGAGGCCAACGTCCTGACTTTC.

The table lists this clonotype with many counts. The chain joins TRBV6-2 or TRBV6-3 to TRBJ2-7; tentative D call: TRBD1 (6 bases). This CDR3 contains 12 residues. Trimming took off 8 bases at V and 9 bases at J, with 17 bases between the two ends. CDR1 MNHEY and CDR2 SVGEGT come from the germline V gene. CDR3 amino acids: CASSPGQPTQYF. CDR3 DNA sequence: TGTGCCAGCTCACCGGGACAACCAACGCAGTACTTC.

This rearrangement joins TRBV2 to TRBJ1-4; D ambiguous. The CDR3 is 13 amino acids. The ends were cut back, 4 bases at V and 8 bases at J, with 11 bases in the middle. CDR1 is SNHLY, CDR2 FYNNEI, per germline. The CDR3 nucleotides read TGTGCCAGCAGTGTGGACGGAGAAGAAAAACTGTTTTTT. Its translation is CASSVDGEEKLFF.

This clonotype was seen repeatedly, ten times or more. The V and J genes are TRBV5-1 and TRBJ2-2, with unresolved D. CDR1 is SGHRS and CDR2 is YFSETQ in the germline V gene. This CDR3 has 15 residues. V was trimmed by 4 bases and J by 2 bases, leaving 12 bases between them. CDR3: CASSPGSGNTGELFF. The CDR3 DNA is TGCGCCAGCAGCCCTGGGTCGGGTAACACCGGGGAGCTGTTTTTT.

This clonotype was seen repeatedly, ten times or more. The CDR3 DNA sequence: TGCGCCAGCAGCCAAGTGGGTTCGGGACTAGCGGGAGCTTCTTACGAGCAGTACTTC. Protein product: CASSQVGSGLAGASYEQYF. This chain links TRBV4-1 with TRBJ2-7; TRBD2 agrees at 14 bases. The germline V gene encodes CDR1 MGHRA and CDR2 YSYEKL. This CDR3 contains 19 residues. Trimming removed 1 base from V and 4 bases from J; junction bases left unmatched: 12.

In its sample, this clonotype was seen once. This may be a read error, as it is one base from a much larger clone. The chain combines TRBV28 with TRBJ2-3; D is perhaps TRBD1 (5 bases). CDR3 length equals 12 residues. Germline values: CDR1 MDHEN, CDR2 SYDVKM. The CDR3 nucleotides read TGTGTCAGCACCCCAGGGCGAGATACGCAGTATTTT. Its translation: CVSTPGRDTQYF.

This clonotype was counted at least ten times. This CDR3 reads CASSHGGVRRGANVLTF. The CDR3 DNA follows: TGTGCCAGCAGCCACGGGGGCGTAAGGCGTGGGGCCAACGTCCTGACTTTC. V usage is TRBV5-5 and J usage is TRBJ2-6; either TRBD1 or TRBD2 may supply D (6 bases each). Between the trimmed V and J ends, which lost 4 bases and 3 bases, there was a span of 17 bases. Looked up from germline, CDR1 is SGHKS and CDR2 is YYEKEE (reference sequence). The CDR3 covers 17 residues.

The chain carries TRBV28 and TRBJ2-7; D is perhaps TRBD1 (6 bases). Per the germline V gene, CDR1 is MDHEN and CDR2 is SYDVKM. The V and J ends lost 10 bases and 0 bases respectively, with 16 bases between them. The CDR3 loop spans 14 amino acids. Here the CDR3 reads CAIQGAVSSYEQYF. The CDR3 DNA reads TGTGCCATACAGGGAGCAGTGAGCTCCTACGAGCAGTACTTC.

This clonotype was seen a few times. The CDR3 bases are TGTGCCAGCAGCACCCAGGCTACTAACTATGGCTACACCTTC. Protein: CASSTQATNYGYTF. This chain connects TRBV7-9 to TRBJ1-2; D call uncertain. Trimming removed 5 bases from V and 0 bases from J, with 10 bases in between. The CDR3 runs 14 residues. CDR1 and CDR2 (germline): SEHNR, FQNEAQ (reference sequence).